This entry concerns a single TCR beta chain. The antigen it recognizes is unknown. Nothing much larger sits one base from this clone, and base qualities are not available. The source of the sample is a study of T cells after yellow fever vaccination (dated by TCRdb to the late 2010s). Regarding the study in general: Libraries from fractions with low cell numbers were prepared with the SMART-Seq v4 Ultra Low Input RNA kit. Bulk TCR alpha and beta repertoires were sequenced longitudinally to track T-cell clones before and after primary and booster YFV17D yellow fever vaccination. Two healthy male donors made up the cohort, one aged 18 to 29 years and the other aged 30 to 40 years. Blood was collected at multiple timepoints before and after primary and secondary immunization, and bulk PBMC replicates and cell subsets were isolated.

The full study reports these points: After the booster, most of the clones that had expanded following primary vaccination were detected again (almost 98% of CD4 and 88% of CD8), which suggests that memory was broadly maintained. A small fraction of clonotypes appeared in both the CD4 and CD8 compartments, likely as a result of convergent recombination. Compared with the primary T-cell response, the secondary T-cell response was weaker but faster, peaking on day 5 rather than day 15. Because the study included only a couple of donors, the extent to which the findings can be generalized is limited. Computational filtering was required because FACS-sorted repertoires could contain abundant contaminating clonotypes from the bulk population.

From the cysteine through the phenylalanine, the CDR3 covers 14 amino acids. This entry keeps only the CDR3 DNA: 42 bases, framed from base 1. The germline V gene (reference sequence) gives CDR1 as DFQATT and CDR2 as SNEGSKA. Unmatched junction bases come to 6, with V trimmed by 5 bases and J by 4 bases. TCR cDNA was synthesized by 5'RACE template switching, which introduced a universal primer site and unique molecular identifiers. Priming of cDNA synthesis was performed from both the TCR alpha and TCR beta constant segments. Two PCR steps were used to amplify libraries, with sample barcodes and sequencing adapters being added in the second step. Libraries were sequenced on Illumina HiSeq 2500 (2x100 bp) or NovaSeq (2x150 bp). In the paper's pipeline: Reads were demultiplexed and collapsed into UMI consensus sequences with MIGEC, and V(D)J alignment was performed with MiXCR. Vaccine-responding clonotypes were identified with edgeR using replicate PBMC samples, with FDR below 0.01 and a log2 fold change above 5 up to day 15 being required. Each bulk clonotype was labeled CD4 or CD8 based on which sequenced repertoire, CD4 or CD8, contained the clonotype at higher abundance. Clones were called with MiXCR by TCRdb after fastp trimmed the public reads at Q25, and only in-frame beta chains were retained. Here each entry gathers all rows of one CDR3 protein and keeps the most common genes and DNA. None of the V and J calls come from the authors' own analysis; TCRdb made them. The sample yields about 550,000 distinct CDR3 sequences; 15% to 20% were counted once. Of the sample, 14% falls within the top ten clones.

The treatment or condition tag for this specimen amounts to: live attenuated yellow fever vaccine strain. Two biological replicates of bulk PBMCs were collected at each blood-draw timepoint. A standard Ficoll-Paque protocol was used to isolate PBMCs from peripheral blood. TriZol was used to extract RNA from bulk PBMCs, from CD4 and CD8 fractions, and from dextramer-positive and dextramer-negative fractions. Sequences were derived from PBMCs, sampled 15 days after the yellow fever booster vaccination. This sequence originates from a man aged 25-45 years who received the YFV17D yellow fever vaccine. The sequence links TRBV20-1 to TRBJ2-2, and TRBD2 aligns with 8 junction nucleotides. This receptor carries the CDR3 CSAGPSGPTGELFF. The DNA reads TGCAGTGCTGGCCCTAGCGGGCCCACCGGGGAGCTGTTTTTT.